One and the same sample provided the 32 T cell receptor beta chains below, sequenced in a study of T-cell memory formation after mild COVID-19. TCRdb fed the 5' RACE reads into MiXCR, producing one record per CDR3 protein. The sample shows under 450,000 distinct CDR3 sequences, approximately 22% of them seen only once. Sequenced: PBMCs or a T cell subset sorted from them (not recorded which). The source of these receptors is a man between 18 and 35 years old who had mild COVID-19 (a few samples of this study predate the infection). Cell type and time point are not known.

This clonotype was recorded a few times. The rearrangement joins TRBV7-6 to TRBJ2-5; maybe TRBD2 (6 bases). CDR1 and CDR2 from the germline V gene are SGHVS and FNYEAQ. V was cut by 5 bases and J by 5 bases, with 12 bases left in between. The CDR3 spans 13 residues. CDR3 in DNA: TGTGCCAGCAGCGGGGACTGGGGGGAGACCCAGTACTTC. It yields the protein CASSGDWGETQYF.

The chain is built from TRBV7-9 and TRBJ1-1; no reliable D call. The germline V and J ends were trimmed by 1 base and 9 bases, with 12 bases remaining between them. CDR3 length: 13 residues. The germline V gene encodes CDR1 SEHNR and CDR2 FQNEAQ (reference sequence). The CDR3 DNA follows: TGTGCCAGCAGCTTAGGGCAGGAACAAAAAGCTTTCTTT. It is translated as CASSLGQEQKAFF.

This clonotype was seen a few times. The rearrangement links TRBV5-1 to TRBJ2-2; D is unresolved. The ends were cut back, 7 bases at V and 5 bases at J, with 12 bases in the middle. CDR3 length: 13 residues. The germline CDR1 and CDR2 sequences are SGHRS and YFSETQ. CDR3 in amino acids: CASFKGFTGELFF. The DNA for the CDR3 is TGCGCCAGCTTTAAGGGCTTTACCGGGGAGCTGTTTTTT.

This clonotype was seen a few times. The chain recombines TRBV27 with TRBJ2-5; D is undetermined. Trimming took off 5 bases at V and 5 bases at J, with 15 bases between the two ends. CDR3 length: 14 residues. Germline V gene data show CDR1 as MNHEY and CDR2 as SMNVEV (reference sequence). CDR3 DNA sequence: TGTGCCAGCAGTCCCTCCCCCACCGGGGAGACCCAGTACTTC. Protein product: CASSPSPTGETQYF.

This clonotype appeared a few times. This chain links TRBV7-2 with TRBJ1-1, with TRBD1 matching 7 bases. The CDR3 consists of 14 residues. Germline assignment: CDR1 SGHTA and CDR2 FQGNSA. The V gene end was trimmed by 4 bases and the J gene end by 4 bases; junction bases not matched to a gene: 6. CDR3 protein: CASSSRQGGTEAFF. The CDR3 nucleotides are TGTGCCAGCAGCTCTAGACAGGGAGGCACTGAAGCTTTCTTT.

In its sample, this clonotype was seen many times. This sequence joins TRBV20-1 and TRBJ1-1, with 8 bases that match TRBD1. Germline V gives CDR1 DFQATT, CDR2 SNEGSKA (reference sequence). CDR3 length equals 15 residues. Trimming removed 3 bases from V and 1 base from J; junction bases left unmatched: 7. The CDR3 loop reads CSARPRTGPNTEAFF. CDR3 nucleotides: TGCAGTGCTAGGCCCCGGACAGGGCCGAACACTGAAGCTTTCTTT.

The rearrangement joins TRBV4-2 to TRBJ1-5; D unresolved. The V and J ends lost 0 bases and 5 bases respectively, with 11 bases between them. The germline gives CDR1 LGHNA, CDR2 YNFKEQ. The CDR3 sequence is 15 residues long. The CDR3 coding sequence is TGTGCCAGCAGCCAAGAGATGGGAGGACATCAGCCCCAGCATTTT. This encodes CASSQEMGGHQPQHF.

This clonotype was detected a few times. The V and J genes are TRBV5-5 and TRBJ2-2; D is unresolved. With 1 base removed from V and 1 base from J, the gap between germline ends came to 8 bases. Germline V gene sequence: CDR1 SGHKS, CDR2 YYEKEE (reference sequence). The CDR3 extends over 15 amino acids. CDR3 in amino acids: CASSLYPGNTGELFF. In nucleotides, the CDR3 is TGTGCCAGCAGCTTGTATCCAGGGAACACCGGGGAGCTGTTTTTT.

This clonotype was seen a few times. The CDR3 loop reads CASSSGFDPEAFF. The CDR3 DNA is TGTGCCAGCAGCTCGGGATTTGATCCTGAAGCTTTCTTT. The gene calls are TRBV7-9 and TRBJ1-1; D is unclear. V lost 4 bases and J 6 bases, leaving 12 bases between the germline ends. The CDR3 totals 13 residues. Germline V lookup: CDR1 SEHNR, CDR2 FQNEAQ (reference sequence).

The genes are TRBV24-1 and TRBJ2-1; 7 bases map to TRBD1. The CDR3 sequence is 17 residues long. J was trimmed by 6 bases and V by 5 bases; bases with no gene match: 15. The germline V gene has CDR1 KGHDR and CDR2 SFDVKD. The CDR3 sequence is CATSGIGRGLSFNEQFF. DNA of the CDR3: TGTGCCACCAGTGGGATCGGCAGGGGGTTATCTTTCAATGAGCAGTTCTTC.

The V gene is TRBV6-2 or TRBV6-3, the J gene TRBJ2-3; 9 bases fit TRBD2. CDR1 and CDR2 from the germline V gene are MNHEY and SVGEGT. J lost 4 bases, V lost 2 bases, and 4 bases had no gene match. This CDR3 is built from 15 residues. CDR3 sequence: CASSYNAGGPDTQYF. CDR3 DNA: TGTGCCAGCAGTTACAATGCGGGGGGGCCAGATACGCAGTATTTT.

V is TRBV20-1 and J is TRBJ1-2; D ambiguous. The V and J ends lost 6 bases and 2 bases respectively, with 22 bases between them. Germline CDR1 is DFQATT and CDR2 is SNEGSKA (reference sequence). This CDR3 comprises 16 residues. CDR3: CSAPSLGRRGNYGYTF. CDR3 nucleotide sequence: TGCAGTGCCCCTAGCTTGGGCAGGAGAGGAAACTATGGCTACACCTTC.

Concerning this clonotype: A much larger clone is a single base away; this may be a read error. The chain links TRBV5-1 to TRBJ1-4; D is undetermined. CDR3 length equals 14 residues. V lost 5 bases and J 4 bases, leaving 12 bases between the germline ends. Per the germline V gene, CDR1 is SGHRS and CDR2 is YFSETQ. The CDR3 spells CASRSGAYNEKLFF. CDR3 nucleotides: TGCGCCAGCAGATCGGGAGCCTATAATGAAAAACTGTTTTTT.

V gene TRBV3-1 combines with J gene TRBJ1-2; no reliable D call. CDR3 length: 13 residues. Germline values: CDR1 LGHDT, CDR2 YNNKEL (reference sequence). The germline V and J ends were trimmed by 1 base and 5 bases, with 8 bases remaining between them. CDR3 DNA: TGTGCCAGCAGCCAAGTTATGGCGTATGGCTACACCTTC. This codes for CASSQVMAYGYTF.

The chain recombines TRBV12-3 or TRBV12-4 with TRBJ2-7, with 7 bases aligning to TRBD1. The V segment lost 5 bases and the J segment 5 bases; nucleotides outside the gene matches: 15. The CDR3 extends over 16 amino acids. In DNA form, the CDR3 reads TGTGCCAGCAGTCCGCACACAAGACAGGGAATCAACGAGCAGTACTTC. The encoded protein is CASSPHTRQGINEQYF.

This chain uses TRBV7-9 with TRBJ1-5; tentative D call: TRBD1 (6 bases). Germline-derived CDR1 and CDR2 are SEHNR and FQNEAQ (reference sequence). This CDR3 has 16 amino acids. Trimming removed 5 bases from V and 7 bases from J, with 21 bases in between. In nucleotides, the CDR3 is TGTGCCAGCAGCCCCAGGGACACACCCATCGACCAGCCCCAGCATTTT. It yields the protein CASSPRDTPIDQPQHF.

This clonotype was counted a few times. DNA for the CDR3: TGTGCCAGCAGCCAACTGTTACGAGGGGAGACCCAGTACTTC. Amino acids: CASSQLLRGETQYF. V gene TRBV14 combines with J gene TRBJ2-5; tentatively, D is TRBD2 (5 bases). Germline V gene sequence: CDR1 SGHDN, CDR2 FVKESK. This CDR3 contains 14 residues. The V gene lost 2 bases and the J gene lost 5 bases, with 12 bases spanning the gap. Full variable domain (missing parts from reference TRBV14 and TRBJ2-5): EAGVTQFPSHSVIEKGQTVTLRCDPISGHDNLYWYRRVMGKEIKFLLHFVKESKQDESGMPNNRFLAERTGGTYSTLKVQPAELEDSGVYFCASSQLLRGETQYFGPGTRLLVL.

This chain links TRBV20-1 with TRBJ2-7; no reliable D call. The germline CDR1 and CDR2 sequences are DFQATT and SNEGSKA (reference sequence). The CDR3 has 14 amino acids. Trimming took off 0 bases at V and 3 bases at J, with 12 bases between the two ends. The CDR3 reads CSARERPQGYEQYF. The CDR3 DNA is TGCAGTGCTAGAGAGCGCCCACAAGGCTACGAGCAGTACTTC.

This clonotype was seen a handful of times. In nucleotides, the CDR3 is TGTGCCAGCAGCCTCCAGGGGGGGTATATGAACACTGAAGCTTTCTTT. Translating gives CASSLQGGYMNTEAFF. The V gene is TRBV7-2, the J gene TRBJ1-1; 7 nucleotides align to TRBD1. Germline trimming cut 5 bases from V and 0 bases from J; bases unmatched to any gene: 9. CDR1 and CDR2 from the germline V gene are SGHTA and FQGNSA. CDR3 size: 16 residues.

This clonotype has at least ten counts. The chain couples TRBV7-2 to TRBJ1-1; D unresolved. This CDR3 is 14 amino acids long. Deletions cut 2 bases from V and 6 bases from J, with 13 bases between. Germline V CDR1 and CDR2: SGHTA, FQGNSA. The CDR3: CASSLRLLGAEAFF. The CDR3, as DNA: TGTGCCAGCAGCTTACGACTTTTGGGCGCTGAAGCTTTCTTT.

This clonotype was counted between two and nine times. The CDR3 loop reads CASSFTGKDTQYF. CDR3 DNA: TGTGCCAGCAGCTTCACAGGGAAAGATACGCAGTATTTT. This chain joins TRBV7-6 and TRBJ2-3; the D gene is possibly TRBD1 (6 bases). The CDR3 is 13 amino acids. Trimming pared 3 bases from V and 5 bases from J, leaving 9 bases between. Germline lookup yields CDR1 SGHVS and CDR2 FNYEAQ.

The CDR3 sequence: CASSLGQVENEQFF. In DNA form, the CDR3 reads TGCGCCAGCAGCTTGGGGCAGGTCGAAAATGAGCAGTTCTTC. The rearrangement links TRBV5-1 to TRBJ2-1, with D unresolved. The CDR3 loop spans 14 amino acids. Per germline, CDR1 SGHRS and CDR2 YFSETQ. V dropped 0 bases and J dropped 7 bases, with 11 bases sitting between them.

The rearrangement links TRBV12-3 or TRBV12-4 to TRBJ1-2; D might be TRBD1 (5 bases). Trimming removed 10 bases at V and 6 bases at J, with 18 bases between. The CDR3 has 13 amino acids. The CDR3 DNA is TGTGCCACGACGGGGCGGACCGTGGATGGCTACACCTTC. This translates into CATTGRTVDGYTF.

The chain is built from TRBV7-2 and TRBJ2-2, with a possible D match to TRBD1 (7 bases). CDR1 and CDR2 from the germline V gene are SGHTA and FQGNSA. This CDR3 has 17 residues. Trimming took 6 bases from V and 5 from J, leaving 22 bases between them. The CDR3 here is CASSPSLGGAGTGELFF. The DNA for the CDR3 is TGTGCCAGCAGTCCCAGCCTAGGGGGCGCGGGGACCGGGGAGCTGTTTTTT.

Only a few counts were recorded for this clonotype. This sequence joins TRBV7-8 and TRBJ1-6; maybe TRBD1 (5 bases). The CDR3 contains 15 residues. Germline V CDR1 and CDR2: SGHVS, FQNEAQ. The V end lost 1 base, the J end lost 14 bases, and 18 bases lay between the germline ends. The CDR3 protein is CASSLGTGGGGALHF. CDR3 coding DNA: TGTGCCAGCAGCTTAGGAACCGGCGGCGGGGGGGCCCTCCACTTT.

The sample holds many counts of this clonotype. The rearrangement uses TRBV7-8 and TRBJ1-1; D not certain. Germline-derived CDR1 and CDR2 are SGHVS and FQNEAQ. Trimming took 2 bases from V and 6 from J, leaving 16 bases between them. CDR3 size: 15 residues. The CDR3 DNA reads TGTGCCAGCAGCTTATTCGGCGCGGAGGCCTCTGAAGCTTTCTTT. It translates to CASSLFGAEASEAFF.

V is TRBV9 and J is TRBJ2-1; tentatively, D is TRBD1 or TRBD2 (6 bases each). The CDR3 extends over 15 amino acids. Germline V gene lookup returns CDR1 SGDLS and CDR2 YYNGEE. V lost 2 bases and J 5 bases, leaving 14 bases between the germline ends. The CDR3 bases are TGTGCCAGCAGCGTCGGCGGGACAAGGCACAATGAGCAGTTCTTC. This encodes CASSVGGTRHNEQFF.

This clonotype was recorded a few times. V is TRBV18 and J is TRBJ2-5, with no clear D. Germline-derived CDR1 and CDR2 are KGHSH and LQKENI. The length of the CDR3 is 13 residues. V lost 0 bases and J 5 bases, leaving 7 bases between the germline ends. The CDR3 spells CASSPPGSETQYF. The CDR3 coding sequence is TGTGCCAGCTCACCACCGGGGTCGGAGACCCAGTACTTC.

This clonotype was detected only a few times. The chain recombines TRBV7-2 with TRBJ1-2; TRBD1 is a possible D gene (5 bases). Germline loops: CDR1 SGHTA, CDR2 FQGNSA. The CDR3 consists of 15 residues. The ends were cut back, 11 bases at V and 0 bases at J, with 19 bases in the middle. In nucleotides, the CDR3 is TGTGCCGGTGCTCCGGGCGGGGGTGCTAACTATGGCTACACCTTC. This codes for CAGAPGGGANYGYTF.

In its sample, this clonotype was seen a few times. The CDR3 nucleotides read TGTGCCACCAGCAGACGGGACTACGAGGGCTACACCTTC. This sequence encodes CATSRRDYEGYTF. This chain links TRBV15 with TRBJ1-2; perhaps TRBD1 as D (5 bases). The length of the CDR3 is 13 residues. Trimming took off 2 bases at V and 8 bases at J, with 12 bases between the two ends. Germline V gives CDR1 LNHNV, CDR2 YYDKDF (reference sequence). The complete variable domain, with remaining parts taken from reference TRBV15 and TRBJ1-2, reads DAMVIQNPRYQVTQFGKPVTLSCSQTLNHNVMYWYQQKSSQAPKLLFHYYDKDFNNEADTPDNFQSRRPNTSFCFLDIRSPGLGDTAMYLCATSRRDYEGYTFGSGTRLTVV.

The chain couples TRBV5-1 to TRBJ1-5, with TRBD1 as a possible D gene (5 bases). CDR3 length: 17 amino acids. The V and J ends lost 4 bases and 0 bases respectively, with 17 bases between them. Looked up from germline, CDR1 is SGHRS and CDR2 is YFSETQ. Here the CDR3 reads CASSIGTGAYSNQPQHF. Here the CDR3 DNA reads TGCGCCAGCAGCATAGGGACCGGGGCTTATAGCAATCAGCCCCAGCATTTT.

This clonotype was counted a few times. This rearrangement joins TRBV21-1 to TRBJ2-4; TRBD2 is taken as the D call from the table, unchecked against the DNA. TRBV21-1 constitutes a pseudogene. This CDR3 contains 16 residues. The CDR3 reads CASSKEGEGFAYIQYF. In DNA, the CDR3 is TGTGCCAGCAGCAAAGAGGGGGAGGGATTTGCGTACATTCAGTACTTC.